This is a list of T cell receptor beta chains from one sample in a study of Graves' ophthalmopathy and Graves' hyperthyroidism. Via MiXCR, TCRdb re-called the multiplex PCR reads, giving one row per CDR3 protein. Here the sample spans hundreds of thousands of distinct CDR3 sequences, about 44% being singletons. Sample: peripheral blood. These receptors originate from an adult man with Graves' ophthalmopathy. Both conserved end residues are part of each CDR3. D genes are given only for firm matches. Part of the rows lack a size; the others show once, few, many or a class for expanded clones.

d_gene | j_gene | abundance | v_gene | CDR3aa | CDR3nt
NA | TRBJ1-3 | many | TRBV7-9 | CASSLVVGDSGNTIYF | TGTGCCAGCAGCTTAGTAGTCGGCGACTCTGGAAACACCATATATTTT
NA | TRBJ1-5 | NA | TRBV5-6 | CASSLGGAAGPQHF | TGTGCCAGCAGCTTGGGTGGAGCAGCAGGGCCCCAGCATTTT
TRBD1 | TRBJ1-6 | many | TRBV10-2 | CASSWGTGNSPLHF | TGTGCCAGCAGTTGGGGGACAGGGAATTCACCCCTCCACTTT
TRBD2 | TRBJ2-5 | NA | TRBV15 | CASSRWEGGSLRF | TGTGCCAGCAGTCGCTGGGAGGGAGGGAGCCTGCGTTTC
NA | TRBJ2-7 | NA | TRBV6-5 | CASSYGQGFGEQYF | TGTGCCAGCAGTTACGGGCAGGGATTTGGCGAGCAGTACTTC
NA | TRBJ1-2 | many | TRBV19 | CASSIQEQLGYTF | TGTGCCAGTAGTATTCAGGAGCAGTTGGGCTACACCTTC
TRBD2 | TRBJ2-7 | few | TRBV4-1 | CASSPTSAYSYEQYF | TGCGCCAGCAGCCCGACTAGCGCCTACTCCTACGAGCAGTACTTC
TRBD2 | TRBJ2-7 | NA | TRBV29-1 | CSVESRTSGRFNEQYF | TGCAGCGTCGAGTCCAGGACTAGCGGGAGGTTCAACGAGCAGTACTTC
TRBD1 | TRBJ1-2 | many | TRBV20-1 | CSARESTGNDGYTF | TGCAGTGCTAGAGAATCGACAGGGAATGACGGCTACACCTTC
TRBD2 | TRBJ2-2 | few | TRBV2 | CASSSAGTSEMGTGELFF | TGTGCCAGCAGCTCGGCCGGGACTAGCGAGATGGGGACCGGGGAGCTGTTTTTT
NA | TRBJ2-7 | few | TRBV25-1 | CASSPSGPYEQYF | TGTGCCAGCAGTCCGTCCGGGCCCTACGAGCAGTACTTC
TRBD1 | TRBJ2-5 | NA | TRBV5-1 | CASRDGTGLETQYF | TGCGCCAGCAGGGATGGGACAGGGTTGGAGACCCAGTACTTC
NA | TRBJ1-1 | NA | TRBV7-2 | CASSQVTGANTEAFF | TGTGCCAGCAGCCAAGTTACGGGGGCGAACACTGAAGCTTTCTTT
TRBD1 | TRBJ1-1 | NA | TRBV19 | CASRRDRVTEAFF | TGTGCCAGTAGGAGGGACAGGGTCACTGAAGCTTTCTTT
TRBD1 | TRBJ1-2 | NA | TRBV7-8 | CASSLEGGQGNTF | TGTGCCAGCAGCTTAGAAGGGGGACAGGGTAACACCTTC
NA | TRBJ2-2 | NA | TRBV25-1 | CASVRDTSNTGELFF | TGTGCCAGCGTAAGGGACACCTCGAACACCGGGGAGCTGTTTTTT
TRBD1 | TRBJ2-7 | once | TRBV7-9 | CASSFSDRVNEQYF | TGTGCCAGCAGCTTTTCTGACAGGGTAAACGAGCAGTACTTC
TRBD1 | TRBJ1-4 | few | TRBV29-1 | CSVSTGRKLFF | TGCAGCGTTTCGACAGGGCGAAAACTGTTTTTT
NA | TRBJ1-5 | NA | TRBV24-1 | CASGSGLNSNQPQHF | TGTGCCAGCGGCTCCGGACTCAATAGCAATCAGCCCCAGCATTTT
NA | TRBJ2-7 | few | TRBV4-1 | CASTTGIQQYF | TGCGCCAGCACCACCGGGATACAGCAGTACTTC
NA | TRBJ2-5 | NA | TRBV2 | CASSLNEGETQYF | TGTGCCAGCAGTTTAAACGAAGGGGAGACCCAGTACTTC
TRBD1 | TRBJ1-2 | NA | TRBV5-6 | CASSFDLAGTGDYGHTF | TGTGCCAGCAGCTTCGATTTGGCGGGGACAGGAGACTATGGCCACACCTTC
NA | TRBJ2-5 | NA | TRBV6-5 | CASSYTDKKETQYF | TGTGCCAGCAGTTACACTGACAAGAAAGAGACCCAGTACTTC
NA | TRBJ2-2 | NA | TRBV25-1 | CAQAGTPTGELFF | TGTGCCCAAGCCGGGACACCAACCGGGGAGCTGTTTTTT
TRBD2 | TRBJ2-5 | few | TRBV12-3/TRBV12-4 | CASSYTGGPSETQYF | TGTGCCAGCAGTTATACGGGAGGGCCTTCGGAGACCCAGTACTTC
TRBD2 | TRBJ2-5 | many | TRBV2 | CASSEGASGIAETQYF | TGTGCCAGCAGTGAAGGAGCTAGCGGGATAGCAGAGACCCAGTACTTC
NA | TRBJ2-3 | NA | TRBV11-1 | CASSLATGIGTDTQYF | TGTGCCAGCAGCTTAGCGACGGGGATTGGTACAGATACGCAGTATTTT